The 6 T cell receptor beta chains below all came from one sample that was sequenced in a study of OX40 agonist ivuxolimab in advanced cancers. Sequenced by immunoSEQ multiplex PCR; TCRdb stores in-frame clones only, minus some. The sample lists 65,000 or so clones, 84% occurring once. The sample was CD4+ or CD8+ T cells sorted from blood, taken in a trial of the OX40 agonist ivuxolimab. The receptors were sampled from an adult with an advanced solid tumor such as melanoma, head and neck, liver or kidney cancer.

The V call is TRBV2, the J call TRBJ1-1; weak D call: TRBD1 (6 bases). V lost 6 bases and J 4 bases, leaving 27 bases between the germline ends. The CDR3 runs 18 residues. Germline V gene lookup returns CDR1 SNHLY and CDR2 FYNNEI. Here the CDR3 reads CASRINQGFVALGTEAFF. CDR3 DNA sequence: TGTGCCAGCAGAATAAATCAGGGGTTTGTGGCCCTTGGCACTGAAGCTTTCTTT. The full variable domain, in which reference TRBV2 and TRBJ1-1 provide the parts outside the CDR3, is EPEVTQTPSHQVTQMGQEVILRCVPISNHLYFYWYRQILGQKVEFLVSFYNNEISEKSEIFDDQFSVERPDGSNFTLKIRSTKLEDSAMYFCASRINQGFVALGTEAFFGQGTRLTVV.

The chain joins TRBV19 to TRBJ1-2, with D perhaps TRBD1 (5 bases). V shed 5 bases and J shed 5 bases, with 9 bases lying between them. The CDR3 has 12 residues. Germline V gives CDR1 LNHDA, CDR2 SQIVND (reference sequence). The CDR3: CASSPPGYGYTF. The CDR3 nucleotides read TGTGCCAGTAGTCCTCCAGGGTATGGCTACACCTTC.

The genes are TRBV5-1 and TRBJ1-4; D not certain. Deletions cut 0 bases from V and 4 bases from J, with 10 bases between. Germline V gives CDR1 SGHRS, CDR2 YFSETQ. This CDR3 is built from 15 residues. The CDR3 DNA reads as TGCGCCAGCAGCTTGGCATTGACTTATAATGAAAAACTGTTTTTT. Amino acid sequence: CASSLALTYNEKLFF.

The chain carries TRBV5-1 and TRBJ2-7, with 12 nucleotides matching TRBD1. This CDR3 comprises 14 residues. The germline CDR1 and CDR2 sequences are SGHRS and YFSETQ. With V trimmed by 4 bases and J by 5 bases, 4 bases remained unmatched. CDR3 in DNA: TGCGCCAGCAGCGGGACAGGGGGCCTAAACGAGCAGTACTTC. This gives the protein CASSGTGGLNEQYF.

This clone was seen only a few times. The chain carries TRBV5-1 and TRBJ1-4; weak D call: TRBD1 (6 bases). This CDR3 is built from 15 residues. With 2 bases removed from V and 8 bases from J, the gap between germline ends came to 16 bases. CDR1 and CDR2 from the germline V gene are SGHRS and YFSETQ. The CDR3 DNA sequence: TGCGCCAGCAGCTTATCAGGGACAAACGCCGAAAAACTGTTTTTT. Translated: CASSLSGTNAEKLFF.

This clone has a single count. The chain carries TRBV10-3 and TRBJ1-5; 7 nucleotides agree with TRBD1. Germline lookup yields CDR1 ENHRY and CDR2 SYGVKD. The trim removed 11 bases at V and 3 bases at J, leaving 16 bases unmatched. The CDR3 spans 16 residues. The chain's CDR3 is CAAGRQGGLNNQPQHF. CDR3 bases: TGTGCCGCGGGGCGACAGGGCGGATTAAACAATCAGCCCCAGCATTTT.